A single sample is the source of the 31 T cell receptor beta chains below, sequenced in a study of T cell repertoires in cytomegalovirus infection. One entry per CDR3 protein, called by TCRdb with MiXCR from the reads. The table has about 110,000 distinct CDR3 sequences, around 9.1% seen once; the top ten hold 31%. These receptors' antigens are unknown. Sequencing used PBMCs, sequenced either directly or after in vitro stimulation (not recorded which). All receptors derive from a human donor in good health (CMV status not recorded). Some clones in this sample may be carry-over from other donors' samples.

This clonotype appeared a few times. The rearrangement uses TRBV7-2 and TRBJ2-3; 9 bases line up with TRBD2. V lost 5 bases to trimming and J lost 2 bases; unmatched junction nucleotides: 8. Per germline, CDR1 SGHTA and CDR2 FQGNSA. The CDR3 totals 16 residues. CDR3 nucleotides: TGTGCCAGCAGCGTCCGGGCGGGAGGGTCCACAGATACGCAGTATTTT. Its translation: CASSVRAGGSTDTQYF.

This clonotype was seen repeatedly, ten times or more. The chain joins TRBV11-1 to TRBJ2-1; 8 bases align to TRBD2. CDR3 length equals 15 residues. V lost 5 bases and J lost 7; bases outside the gene matches: 10. CDR1 is SGHAT, CDR2 FQDESV, per germline (reference sequence). The CDR3 here is CASSPFVSGINEQFF. The CDR3 bases are TGTGCCAGCAGCCCCTTTGTTAGCGGGATAAATGAGCAGTTCTTC.

The chain joins TRBV20-1 to TRBJ1-3; 11 nucleotides line up with TRBD1. From germline, CDR1 is DFQATT and CDR2 SNEGSKA (reference sequence). Trimming cost V 1 base and J 0 bases; bases outside gene matches: 8. The CDR3 extends over 18 amino acids. CDR3 in amino acids: CSARGAGQGVLSGNTIYF. The DNA for the CDR3 is TGCAGTGCTAGAGGGGCGGGACAGGGGGTTCTCTCTGGAAACACCATATATTTT.

At least ten counts were recorded for this clonotype. V gene TRBV11-2 combines with J gene TRBJ2-5, with TRBD2 matching 16 bases. The length of the CDR3 is 16 residues. Germline values: CDR1 SGHAT, CDR2 FQNNGV. Germline trimming cut 5 bases from V and 4 bases from J; bases unmatched to any gene: 4. The CDR3 here is CASSPGTSGRGETQYF. Here the CDR3 DNA reads TGTGCCAGCAGCCCAGGGACTAGCGGGAGGGGAGAGACCCAGTACTTC.

The rearrangement uses TRBV12-3 or TRBV12-4 and TRBJ1-2; tentatively, D is TRBD1 (5 bases). Between the trimmed V and J ends, which lost 3 bases and 3 bases, there was a span of 14 bases. The CDR3 covers 15 residues. The CDR3 sequence is CASSFGGGRYYGYTF. CDR3 coding DNA: TGTGCCAGCAGTTTTGGGGGAGGTCGTTACTATGGCTACACCTTC.

This clonotype appeared a single time. The chain carries TRBV25-1 and TRBJ2-1; TRBD2 might be the D (6 bases). This CDR3 has 13 residues. V lost 3 bases, J lost 7 bases, and 10 bases lay in between. The germline gives CDR1 MGHDK, CDR2 SYGVNS. CDR3 sequence (DNA): TGTGCCAGCAGTGACTCAGGACTAAATGAGCAGTTCTTC. This sequence encodes CASSDSGLNEQFF.

This clonotype was detected ten times or more. This chain connects TRBV27 to TRBJ1-3; D possibly corresponds to TRBD1 (5 bases). The V end was cut by 4 bases, the J end by 4 bases, with 17 bases between. The CDR3 is made up of 16 amino acids. Per germline, CDR1 MNHEY and CDR2 SMNVEV (reference sequence). CDR3 nucleotide sequence: TGTGCCAGCAGTTCACGTATATCAGGGTTCGGAAACACCATATATTTT. Its translation: CASSSRISGFGNTIYF.

At least ten counts were recorded for this clonotype. The chain couples TRBV20-1 to TRBJ2-5; D is undetermined. Trimming pared 1 base from V and 1 base from J, leaving 4 bases between. Germline V lookup: CDR1 DFQATT, CDR2 SNEGSKA (reference sequence). The CDR3 length is 12 residues. Written as DNA, the CDR3 is TGCAGTGCTAGAGTTCTCCAAGAGACCCAGTACTTC. This translates into CSARVLQETQYF.

This clonotype showed up many times. This chain joins TRBV3-1 and TRBJ1-2; perhaps TRBD1 as D (5 bases). Trimming pared 3 bases from V and 2 bases from J, leaving 10 bases between. Per germline, CDR1 LGHDT and CDR2 YNNKEL (reference sequence). CDR3 length: 14 amino acids. CDR3 sequence: CASSQRDGNYGYTF. In DNA form, the CDR3 reads TGTGCCAGCAGCCAGAGGGACGGAAACTATGGCTACACCTTC.

In its sample, this clonotype was seen many times. This chain uses TRBV7-2 with TRBJ2-2, with D possibly TRBD1 on 6 matching bases. This CDR3 contains 15 residues. V was trimmed by 0 bases and J by 3 bases, leaving 8 bases between them. Germline CDR1 is SGHTA and CDR2 is FQGNSA. Here the CDR3 reads CASSLATGYTGELFF. The CDR3 DNA reads TGTGCCAGCAGCTTAGCTACAGGGTACACCGGGGAGCTGTTTTTT. Combining the CDR3 with reference TRBV7-2 and TRBJ2-2 gives the whole variable domain GAGVSQSPSNKVTEKGKDVELRCDPISGHTALYWYRQSLGQGLEFLIYFQGNSAPDKSGLPSDRFSAERTGGSVSTLTIQRTQQEDSAVYLCASSLATGYTGELFFGEGSRLTVL.

This clonotype was detected only a few times. The chain joins TRBV12-3 or TRBV12-4 to TRBJ1-1; the D is unclear. V lost 3 bases, J lost 1 base, and 6 bases lay in between. The CDR3 extends over 13 amino acids. CDR3 residues: CASSLHENTEAFF. The CDR3 nucleotides are TGTGCCAGCAGTTTGCACGAGAACACTGAAGCTTTCTTT.

The table lists this clonotype with a few counts. J is TRBJ2-2 and V is TRBV2; D is uncertain. The ends were cut back, 6 bases at V and 6 bases at J, with 8 bases in the middle. The CDR3 extends over 12 amino acids. Germline loops: CDR1 SNHLY, CDR2 FYNNEI. CDR3 region: CASRGPAGELFF. The DNA of the CDR3 is TGTGCCAGCAGGGGCCCGGCCGGGGAGCTGTTTTTT.

J is TRBJ1-4 and V is TRBV4-3; 9 positions match TRBD1. Germline CDR1 reads LGHNA; CDR2 reads YSLEER. The length of the CDR3 is 16 residues. The ends lost 1 base at V and 6 bases at J; junction bases unmatched: 6. CDR3 amino acids: CASSQGRGQGDEKLFF. CDR3 DNA sequence: TGCGCCAGCAGCCAAGGAAGGGGACAGGGAGATGAAAAACTGTTTTTT.

This clonotype was observed many times. The rearrangement links TRBV6-1 to TRBJ1-1; D is perhaps TRBD1 (5 bases). The CDR3 is made up of 15 amino acids. The ends were cut back, 3 bases at V and 6 bases at J, with 17 bases in the middle. In germline, CDR1 is MNHNS, CDR2 SASEGT. In nucleotides, the CDR3 is TGTGCCAGCAGTGATCCGTTCTCAGGGCGTCCTGAAGCTTTCTTT. Protein product: CASSDPFSGRPEAFF.

This chain links TRBV18 with TRBJ2-1; D is unresolved. The CDR3 is 13 residues long. Germline assignment: CDR1 KGHSH and CDR2 LQKENI. Between the trimmed V and J ends, which lost 5 bases and 8 bases, there was a span of 13 bases. The CDR3 region has the DNA TGTGCCAGCTCAGCGAGCGAAAACGATGAGCAGTTCTTC. This sequence encodes CASSASENDEQFF. Based on the CDR3 plus reference TRBV18 and TRBJ2-1, the full variable domain is NAGVMQNPRHLVRRRGQEARLRCSPMKGHSHVYWYRQLPEEGLKFMVYLQKENIIDESGMPKERFSAEFPKEGPSILRIQQVVRGDSAAYFCASSASENDEQFFGPGTRLTVL.

This clonotype was counted many times. The chain carries TRBV5-1 and TRBJ2-1; 11 nucleotides line up with TRBD2. The germline V gene has CDR1 SGHRS and CDR2 YFSETQ. V dropped 4 bases and J dropped 4; count of bases not matched to a gene: 7. The CDR3 contains 16 residues. The CDR3 loop is CASSRTTSGAYNEQFF. In nucleotides, the CDR3 is TGCGCCAGCAGCAGGACGACTAGCGGGGCGTACAATGAGCAGTTCTTC.

This clonotype was observed a few times. CDR3 region: CASCRDPEYGYTF. CDR3 sequence (DNA): TGTGCCAGCTGCCGGGACCCCGAGTATGGCTACACCTTC. This chain links TRBV6-2 or TRBV6-3 with TRBJ1-2; possible D gene TRBD1, 5 bases. The CDR3 contains 13 residues. CDR1 and CDR2 (germline): MNHEY, SVGEGT. V lost 8 bases and J 5 bases, leaving 15 bases between the germline ends.

This clonotype was seen ten or more times. Its ends do not fully match the called genes, so a read error is possible. The chain employs TRBV7-2 and TRBJ2-3; the match to TRBD2 covers 11 bases. The CDR3 has 14 amino acids. CDR1 is SGHTA and CDR2 is FQGNSA in the germline V gene. The CDR3 nucleotides are TGTGCCAGCAGCCTAGCGGGAGGAAAGGATACGCAGTATTTT. Protein sequence: CASSLAGGKDTQYF.

J is TRBJ2-7 and V is TRBV12-3 or TRBV12-4; 8 bases agree with TRBD1. The J segment lost 0 bases and the V segment lost 6 bases, leaving 4 bases of the junction unmatched. The CDR3 has 14 amino acids. The CDR3 sequence: CASRGTGSSYEQYF. The CDR3 nucleotides read TGTGCCAGCAGGGGGACAGGAAGCTCCTACGAGCAGTACTTC.

This clonotype was observed at least ten times. The genes are TRBV4-3 and TRBJ2-1, with 10 bases identical to TRBD1. The CDR3 extends over 15 amino acids. The V gene end was trimmed by 4 bases and the J gene end by 7 bases; junction bases not matched to a gene: 7. Germline CDR1 and CDR2: LGHNA and YSLEER. Here the CDR3 DNA reads TGCGCCAGCAGCCTCCGGGACAGGGGTGGAAATGAGCAGTTCTTC. Residues: CASSLRDRGGNEQFF.

This chain links TRBV14 with TRBJ2-2; 7 bases are shared with TRBD2. The CDR3 is 16 amino acids. V gave up 5 bases and J gave up 0 bases; unmatched junction bases: 6. Germline V gene lookup returns CDR1 SGHDN and CDR2 FVKESK. CDR3 amino acids: CASSRRLAANTGELFF. The CDR3 DNA reads TGTGCCAGCAGCAGAAGACTAGCTGCGAACACCGGGGAGCTGTTTTTT.

This clonotype was observed many times. The J gene is TRBJ2-1, the V gene TRBV6-5; 10 bases match TRBD2. The V gene's germline CDR1 is MNHEY and CDR2 SVGAGI. The ends lost 8 bases at V and 0 bases at J; junction bases unmatched: 13. The CDR3 has 18 residues. CDR3 in amino acids: CASGRTSGRPNSYNEQFF. The CDR3 DNA reads TGTGCCAGCGGCCGGACTAGCGGACGTCCAAACTCCTACAATGAGCAGTTCTTC.

The chain uses TRBV24-1 and TRBJ2-4; D gene ambiguous. This CDR3 is 13 amino acids long. The V end was cut by 0 bases, the J end by 3 bases, with 2 bases between. Germline CDR1 reads KGHDR; CDR2 reads SFDVKD. The CDR3 DNA sequence: TGTGCCACCAGTGATTTGGACAAAAACATTCAGTACTTC. This gives the protein CATSDLDKNIQYF.

In this sample, this clonotype turned up a few times. The chain carries TRBV25-1 and TRBJ2-1; D assignment may be TRBD1 or TRBD2 (5 bases each). The CDR3 contains 16 residues. CDR1 and CDR2 (germline): MGHDK, SYGVNS. V lost 3 bases, J lost 0 bases, and 12 bases lay in between. The chain's CDR3 is CASSEAGAHSYNEQFF. CDR3 nucleotide sequence: TGTGCCAGCAGTGAGGCCGGGGCCCACTCCTACAATGAGCAGTTCTTC.

Many counts were recorded for this clonotype. This sequence joins TRBV7-2 and TRBJ2-3; 9 nucleotides match TRBD2. Per germline, CDR1 SGHTA and CDR2 FQGNSA. After removal of 2 bases from V and 5 bases from J, the junction contained 2 bases not matched to a gene. This CDR3 is built from 14 residues. The CDR3 bases are TGTGCCAGCAGCTTAACGCGGGAGGGAGATACGCAGTATTTT. Translated: CASSLTREGDTQYF.

This clonotype was recorded at least ten times. The genes are TRBV7-9 and TRBJ1-2; a weak D match, TRBD1 (5 bases). V was trimmed by 2 bases and J by 0 bases, leaving 10 bases between them. This CDR3 contains 15 residues. Germline V gene sequence: CDR1 SEHNR, CDR2 FQNEAQ (reference sequence). CDR3 DNA: TGTGCCAGCAGCTTAATGGGGGAAGCTAACTATGGCTACACCTTC. Translating gives CASSLMGEANYGYTF.

The genes are TRBV2 and TRBJ1-2; no clear D gene. The germline CDR1 and CDR2 sequences are SNHLY and FYNNEI. The CDR3 covers 12 residues. V gave up 8 bases and J gave up 5 bases, with 12 bases separating them. CDR3 nucleotide sequence: TGTGCCAGCCAACTTGGAGCGTATGGCTACACCTTC. Translation gives CASQLGAYGYTF.

This chain links TRBV6-2 or TRBV6-3 with TRBJ2-7; 7 bases are shared with TRBD2. Germline CDR1 MNHEY, CDR2 SVGEGT. The CDR3 runs to 13 residues. The junction had 2 bases not matched to a gene; V was cut back by 6 bases and J by 0 bases. CDR3 coding DNA: TGTGCCAGCAGGGGCGGGAGCTCCTACGAGCAGTACGTC. It is translated as CASRGGSSYEQYV.

This clonotype was observed a few times. The rearrangement joins TRBV6-1 to TRBJ2-2; 10 nucleotides match TRBD2. CDR3 length: 16 amino acids. J was trimmed by 1 base and V by 5 bases; bases with no gene match: 4. The V gene's germline CDR1 is MNHNS and CDR2 SASEGT. The DNA of the CDR3 is TGTGCCAGCAGTACACTAGCGGGAAAGAACACCGGGGAGCTGTTTTTT. It translates to CASSTLAGKNTGELFF.

This clonotype was detected a few times. This chain uses TRBV7-6 with TRBJ2-1, with 7 bases lining up with TRBD1. Germline values: CDR1 SGHVS, CDR2 FNYEAQ. V was pared by 5 bases and J by 0 bases, with 7 bases of the junction left unmatched. The CDR3 extends over 16 amino acids. In DNA, the CDR3 is TGTGCCAGCAGCCTAACAGGGGCCAACTCCTACAATGAGCAGTTCTTC. Translation gives CASSLTGANSYNEQFF.

This clonotype was observed many times. The genes are TRBV14 and TRBJ1-1; TRBD1 aligns across 7 bases. V lost 2 bases, J lost 5 bases, and 17 bases stayed unmatched. This CDR3 is built from 18 residues. Germline-derived CDR1 and CDR2 are SGHDN and FVKESK. CDR3 amino acids: CASSQPRTGTKFGTEAFF. CDR3 coding DNA: TGTGCCAGCAGCCAACCTCGGACAGGAACCAAGTTTGGGACTGAAGCTTTCTTT.